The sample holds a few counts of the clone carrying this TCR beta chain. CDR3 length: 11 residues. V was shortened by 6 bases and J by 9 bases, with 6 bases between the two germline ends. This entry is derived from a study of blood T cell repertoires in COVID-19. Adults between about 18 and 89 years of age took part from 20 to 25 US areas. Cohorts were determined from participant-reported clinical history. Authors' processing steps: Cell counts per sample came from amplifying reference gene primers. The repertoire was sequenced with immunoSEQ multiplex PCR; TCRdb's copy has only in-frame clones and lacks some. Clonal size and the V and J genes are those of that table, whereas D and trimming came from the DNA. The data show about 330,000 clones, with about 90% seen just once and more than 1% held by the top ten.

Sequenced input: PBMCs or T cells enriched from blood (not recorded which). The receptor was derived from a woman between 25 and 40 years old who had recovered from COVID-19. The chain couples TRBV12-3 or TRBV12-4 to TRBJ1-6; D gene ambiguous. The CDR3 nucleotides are TGTGCCAGCAGCCAGTCTTCACCCCTCCACTTT. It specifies CASSQSSPLHF.